This TCR beta chain was recorded in a study of early T cells in non-severe SARS-CoV-2 infection listed by TCRdb under 2021. About the study as a whole: TCR sequencing used bulk RNA from unsorted whole blood, so alpha and beta chains could not be paired.

Broad study findings and their caveats: VDJdb matching was skewed toward anti-spike CD8 responses and likely underestimated virus-specific expansions, missing private and CD4 specificities.

Looking up the germline V gene yields CDR1 SQVTM and CDR2 ANQGSEA. The CDR3 numbers 11 residues from cysteine through phenylalanine. Only CDR3 DNA is held: 33 bases, read in frame from base 1. Compared with germline, V lacks 4 bases and J lacks 5 bases; bases without a gene match: 1. Receptor amplification or capture employed 5' RACE. The sequencer was a NextSeq 500. Unique molecular identifiers were attached to individual cDNA molecules in the TCR library protocol so that sequencing error and PCR bias could be corrected. TCR alpha and beta chains were both sequenced, and the abundances of alpha and beta sequences in each sample were closely correlated with each other. In the authors' own workflow: V gene, J gene and CDR3 annotation of TCR sequences was performed with Decombinator V4. Expanded TCRs were defined as changing significantly between any two time points under a Poisson model with p below 0.0001. TCR abundances were normalised to the total number of TCRs sequenced in each sample and reported as counts per million. TRAV1-2 paired with TRAJ12, TRAJ20 or TRAJ33 defined MAIT TCRs, while TRAV10 paired with TRAJ18 defined iNKT TCRs. VDJdb, accessed on 1 November 2021, was searched for TCRs annotated for CMV, EBV and SARS-CoV-2, and TCRs annotated for more than one antigen were excluded. The public sequencing data were trimmed at Q25 with fastp and processed into clonotypes with MiXCR by TCRdb, which kept only in-frame beta chains. Rows are combined by CDR3 protein, so each entry shows the most common genes and DNA. TCRdb, not the authors, supplied the V and J calls. Within this sample are about 35,000 distinct CDR3 sequences, with around 4% of them counted one time only. Approximately 6.3% of the sample is taken by the ten largest.

The study was a case-control design nested within a healthcare worker cohort in London, UK, with weekly nasopharyngeal swab PCR tests and blood sampling. Healthcare workers were recruited during the week of the UK lockdown, between 23 and 31 March 2020, and followed weekly for up to roughly 15 weeks. Note on this clonotype: Its antigen target is currently unknown. Base quality data are lacking; no much larger clone is found one base away.

The sample comprised whole blood. The chain employs TRBV29-1 and TRBJ2-7, with 8 bases in between that match TRBD2. The sequence was collected from an adult who was a healthcare worker with PCR-confirmed SARS-CoV-2 infection or an uninfected control (not recorded which). The CDR3 region has the sequence CSVAREDEQYF. In nucleotide form, the sequence is TGCAGCGTTGCGCGGGAGGACGAGCAGTACTTC.